This TCR beta chain comes out of a study of Siglec-9 on CD8 T cells in melanoma. In regard to this clone: Antigen specificity is unknown.

The CDR3 length is 18 residues. Germline V gene data show CDR1 as SQVTM and CDR2 as ANQGSEA. Unmatched junction bases numbered 18, after V lost 3 bases and J lost 2 bases. The protocol was immunoSEQ multiplex PCR, while the TCRdb copy is restricted to in-frame clones and leaves out a portion. This table holds 25,000 to 30,000 clones, 80% found once. Notes on the study in general: Siglec-9 reportedly marks and regulates an effector memory CD8+ T-cell subset apparently accumulating in melanoma tumors.

The J gene is TRBJ1-2, the V gene TRBV29-1, with 7 nucleotides matching TRBD1. This receptor was obtained from a human donor in good health. The sequenced sample was Siglec-9- CD8+ T cells sorted from blood. The CDR3 nucleotides read TGCAGCGTTGAGACAGCCCTCGACAGGGACAATTTCAACTATGGCTACACCTTC. Amino acids: CSVETALDRDNFNYGYTF.